This T cell receptor (beta chain) was retrieved from a study of cytomegalovirus exposure and HLA in healthy donors. The assay was immunoSEQ multiplex PCR, and TCRdb's table has in-frame clones only and misses some. This table holds over 200,000 clones, around 88% found once. The source material was PBMCs. This receptor was taken from a woman between 18 and 30 years old in good health and CMV-seronegative.

CDR3 sequence (DNA): TGCGCCAGCAGCTTAGGACTAGCGGGAGCGAACACCGGGGAGCTGTTTTTT. Amino acid sequence: CASSLGLAGANTGELFF. The chain carries TRBV5-1 and TRBJ2-2; 13 bases agree with TRBD2. V gave up 2 bases and J gave up 0 bases; unmatched junction bases: 1. Germline V CDR1 and CDR2: SGHRS, YFSETQ. The CDR3 is 17 amino acids.